This TCR beta chain came from a study of human T cells and chemical hapten exposure. At least ten counts were recorded for this clonotype. In the source study's methods: Individual samples carried between roughly 23,224 and 700,000 TCRs, with 85,000 to 100,000 as the median. TCRdb called the RACE reads again in MiXCR, with one record for every CDR3 protein. It is TCRdb's table, rather than the study itself, that gives the V and J calls and clone size. The profile shows approximately 89,000 distinct CDR3 sequences, 6% to 8.5% of them singletons. Time point here: patch test 2, 6 weeks after DPC sensitization. Treatment given: therapeutic diphenylcyclopropenone sensitization with weekly scalp DPC. Blood collection happened ahead of applying each patch test. CDR1 is MNHNY, CDR2 SVGAGI, per germline (reference sequence). The length of the CDR3 is 13 residues. V lost 4 bases and J 8 bases, leaving 14 bases between the germline ends.

The TCR comes from a young woman with alopecia areata. Some clones in this sample may be carry-over from other donors' samples. The sequencing here drew on whole blood, taken in connection with sensitization to the hapten diphenylcyclopropenone (DPC). This chain connects TRBV6-6 to TRBJ1-1; TRBD1 might be the D (5 bases). CDR3 protein: CASSLSDREEAFF. Here the CDR3 DNA reads TGTGCCAGCAGTTTATCCGACAGAGAAGAAGCTTTCTTT.